Listed below are T cell receptor beta chains from one sample, sequenced in a study of blood T cell repertoires in COVID-19. Profiling relied on immunoSEQ multiplex PCR, and the TCRdb table lists in-frame clones only, not all of them. The data hold 43,000 or so clones, with 80% to 85% observed a single time. The sequenced material came from peripheral blood. These receptor sequences come from a man in his 60s with active COVID-19. Each CDR3 is given with its conserved first and last residue. D genes are given only for firm matches.

CDR3 protein: CASSLGLEADTQYF
V gene: TRBV28
J gene: TRBJ2-3
D gene: TRBD2

CDR3 protein: CASSLGRQRTEAFF
V gene: TRBV11-1
J gene: TRBJ1-1
D gene: NA

CDR3 protein: CATSDEGQGQETQYF
V gene: TRBV24-1
J gene: TRBJ2-5
D gene: TRBD1

CDR3 protein: CASSLWVGEPDFHYNEQFF
V gene: TRBV7-9
J gene: TRBJ2-1
D gene: NA

CDR3 protein: CASSTGQGTILNEKLFF
V gene: TRBV5-6
J gene: TRBJ1-4
D gene: TRBD1

CDR3 protein: CASRRDRADGYTF
V gene: TRBV28
J gene: TRBJ1-2
D gene: TRBD1

CDR3 protein: CASSASSGGAYEQYF
V gene: TRBV28
J gene: TRBJ2-7
D gene: TRBD2

CDR3 protein: CASSLPPGVGDEQFF
V gene: TRBV7-8
J gene: TRBJ2-1
D gene: NA

CDR3 protein: CASRRTSGDYYEQYF
V gene: TRBV6-4
J gene: TRBJ2-7
D gene: TRBD2

CDR3 protein: CASTMGQYSNQPQHF
V gene: TRBV19
J gene: TRBJ1-5
D gene: NA

CDR3 protein: CASALDRRQYF
V gene: TRBV28
J gene: TRBJ2-7
D gene: TRBD1

CDR3 protein: CATSRGLGGKYNEQFF
V gene: TRBV15
J gene: TRBJ2-1
D gene: NA

CDR3 protein: CASSELGGIGLFF
V gene: TRBV6-1
J gene: TRBJ1-4
D gene: NA

CDR3 protein: CASSFEFGDRVIEQYF
V gene: TRBV5-5
J gene: TRBJ2-7
D gene: TRBD1

CDR3 protein: CASSLPGLAYGGELFF
V gene: TRBV5-6
J gene: TRBJ2-2
D gene: TRBD2

CDR3 protein: CASSIPLDTQYF
V gene: TRBV19
J gene: TRBJ2-3
D gene: NA

CDR3 protein: CASSQDWASGYYTGELFF
V gene: TRBV4-3
J gene: TRBJ2-2
D gene: TRBD2

CDR3 protein: CASSELNRVGETQYF
V gene: TRBV6-1
J gene: TRBJ2-5
D gene: NA

CDR3 protein: CASTQTGTQETQYF
V gene: TRBV28
J gene: TRBJ2-5
D gene: NA

CDR3 protein: CASSVATDRALNTGELFF
V gene: TRBV9
J gene: TRBJ2-2
D gene: TRBD1

CDR3 protein: CASGHRGNSGNTIYF
V gene: TRBV19
J gene: TRBJ1-3
D gene: TRBD1

CDR3 protein: CASSQDPGGVNEQFF
V gene: TRBV4-1
J gene: TRBJ2-1
D gene: TRBD1

CDR3 protein: CASSVTGGNSPLHF
V gene: TRBV9
J gene: TRBJ1-6
D gene: TRBD1

CDR3 protein: CASSRSGQTGELFF
V gene: TRBV27
J gene: TRBJ2-2
D gene: NA

CDR3 protein: CASPRGNYGYTF
V gene: TRBV7-9
J gene: TRBJ1-2
D gene: NA

CDR3 protein: CATSDPTPSGRAGDEQFF
V gene: TRBV24-1
J gene: TRBJ2-1
D gene: TRBD2

CDR3 protein: CASSASGQEYSYEQYF
V gene: TRBV6-1
J gene: TRBJ2-7
D gene: TRBD1

CDR3 protein: CASSLGLAGPYEQYF
V gene: TRBV7-2
J gene: TRBJ2-7
D gene: TRBD2

CDR3 protein: CSVLQDSAGGNEQFF
V gene: TRBV29-1
J gene: TRBJ2-1
D gene: NA

CDR3 protein: CASSSAGTDTQYF
V gene: TRBV12-3/TRBV12-4
J gene: TRBJ2-3
D gene: NA

CDR3 protein: CASSQGTTSGGDTQYF
V gene: TRBV4-2
J gene: TRBJ2-3
D gene: TRBD2

CDR3 protein: CAGRQGAPGNTIYF
V gene: TRBV28
J gene: TRBJ1-3
D gene: TRBD1

CDR3 protein: CASSDRVGQPQHF
V gene: TRBV6-6
J gene: TRBJ1-5
D gene: TRBD1

CDR3 protein: CASSQGWGGNTDTQYF
V gene: TRBV4-1
J gene: TRBJ2-3
D gene: NA

CDR3 protein: CASSQVTSGTYNEQFF
V gene: TRBV14
J gene: TRBJ2-1
D gene: TRBD2

CDR3 protein: CASSANRGNQPQHF
V gene: TRBV2
J gene: TRBJ1-5
D gene: NA

CDR3 protein: CASSSDINQETQYF
V gene: TRBV18
J gene: TRBJ2-5
D gene: NA

CDR3 protein: CATSRKGQGQYF
V gene: TRBV15
J gene: TRBJ2-5
D gene: NA

CDR3 protein: CASSLNARIDEQFF
V gene: TRBV5-5
J gene: TRBJ2-1
D gene: NA

CDR3 protein: CASSLGIAGGSNEQFF
V gene: TRBV7-2
J gene: TRBJ2-1
D gene: TRBD2